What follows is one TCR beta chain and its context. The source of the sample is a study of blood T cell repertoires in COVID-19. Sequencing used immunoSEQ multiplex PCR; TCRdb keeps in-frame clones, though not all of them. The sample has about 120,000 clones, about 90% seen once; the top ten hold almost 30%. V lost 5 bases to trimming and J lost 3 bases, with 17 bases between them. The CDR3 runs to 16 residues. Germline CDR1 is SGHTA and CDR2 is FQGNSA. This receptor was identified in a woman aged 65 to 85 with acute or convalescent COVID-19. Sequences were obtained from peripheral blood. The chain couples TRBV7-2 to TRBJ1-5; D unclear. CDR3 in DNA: TGTGCCAGCAGCCGTAGGACTGTGGGCAACAATCAGCCCCAGCATTTT. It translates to CASSRRTVGNNQPQHF. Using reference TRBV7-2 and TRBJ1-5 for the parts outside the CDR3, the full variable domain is GAGVSQSPSNKVTEKGKDVELRCDPISGHTALYWYRQSLGQGLEFLIYFQGNSAPDKSGLPSDRFSAERTGGSVSTLTIQRTQQEDSAVYLCASSRRTVGNNQPQHFGDGTRLSIL.